This T cell receptor (beta chain) appears in the sequencing data of a study of identifying expanded T cells in peripheral blood. Overall study results and limits: Roughly 1.2 clones differed between technical replicates, versus around 16 and 19 over time.

Only a few counts were recorded for this clone. Its matching antigen is unknown. V gave up 3 bases and J gave up 0 bases, with 15 bases separating them. The CDR3 sequence is 16 residues long. Germline CDR1 reads KGHSH; CDR2 reads LQKENI. Profiled with immunoSEQ multiplex PCR; TCRdb holds only in-frame clones, not every one. The sample contains roughly 92,000 clones, approximately 90% of which appear only once. The sequenced sample was blood. The TCR originated in a person aged 18 to 75 in good health. The chain is built from TRBV18 and TRBJ2-7, with TRBD2 as a possible D gene (5 bases). In DNA, the CDR3 is TGTGCCAGCTCACCTCCCGGGAACGAGGGCTCCTACGAGCAGTACTTC. As protein: CASSPPGNEGSYEQYF.